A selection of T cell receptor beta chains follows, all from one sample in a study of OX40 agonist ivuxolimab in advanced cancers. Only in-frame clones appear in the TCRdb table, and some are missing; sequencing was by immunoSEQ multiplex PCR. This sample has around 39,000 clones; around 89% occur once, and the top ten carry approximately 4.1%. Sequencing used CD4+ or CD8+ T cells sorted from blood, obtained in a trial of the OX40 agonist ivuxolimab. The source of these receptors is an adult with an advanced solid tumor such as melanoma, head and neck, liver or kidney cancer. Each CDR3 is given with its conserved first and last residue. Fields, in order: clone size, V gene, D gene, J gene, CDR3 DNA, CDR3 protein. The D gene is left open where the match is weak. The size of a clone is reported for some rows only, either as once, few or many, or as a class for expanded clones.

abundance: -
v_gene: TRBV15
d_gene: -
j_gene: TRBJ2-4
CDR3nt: TGTGCCACCAGCAGAGGAGGTACGGGAAACATTCAGTACTTC
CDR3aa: CATSRGGTGNIQYF

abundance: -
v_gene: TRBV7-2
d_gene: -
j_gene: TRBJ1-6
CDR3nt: TGTGCCAGCAGCCCTGAGGGGGGGTCACCCCTCCACTTT
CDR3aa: CASSPEGGSPLHF

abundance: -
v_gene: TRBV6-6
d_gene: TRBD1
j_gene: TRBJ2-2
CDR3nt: TGTGCCAGCAGTTACCCGGGGACAGTCACCGGGGAGCTGTTTTTT
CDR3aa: CASSYPGTVTGELFF

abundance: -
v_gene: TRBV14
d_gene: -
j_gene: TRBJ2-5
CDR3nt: TGTGCCAGCAGCCCCCCTTACCAGATGACCCAGTACTTC
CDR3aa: CASSPPYQMTQYF

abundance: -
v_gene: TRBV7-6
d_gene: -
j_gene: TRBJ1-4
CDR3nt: TGTGCCAGCAGCCACGTGGGCCGCCTGGGGCCGATTAAACTGTTTTTT
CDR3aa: CASSHVGRLGPIKLFF

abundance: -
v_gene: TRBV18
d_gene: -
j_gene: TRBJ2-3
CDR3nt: TGTGCCAGCTCACCCCGGACTGGGGGGGATACGCAGTATTTT
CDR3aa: CASSPRTGGDTQYF

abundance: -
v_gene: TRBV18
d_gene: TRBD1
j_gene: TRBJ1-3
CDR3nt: TGTGCCAGCTCACCAGGGACAGCTGGAAACACCATATATTTT
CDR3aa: CASSPGTAGNTIYF

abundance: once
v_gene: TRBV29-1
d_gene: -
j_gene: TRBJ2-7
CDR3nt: TGCAGCGTTGGGCGGAGACTTGCCGACGAGCAGTACTTC
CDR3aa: CSVGRRLADEQYF

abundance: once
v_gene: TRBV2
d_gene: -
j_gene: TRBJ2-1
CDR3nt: TGTGCCAGCACTTCCGACGGGGCCTCTAGGGGCAATGAGCAGTTCTTC
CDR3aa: CASTSDGASRGNEQFF

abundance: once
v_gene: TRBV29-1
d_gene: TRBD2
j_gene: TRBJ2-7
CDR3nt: TGCAGCGTTGAATCTAGTGCGGGAGGTACCTCCTACGAGCAGTACTTC
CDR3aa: CSVESSAGGTSYEQYF

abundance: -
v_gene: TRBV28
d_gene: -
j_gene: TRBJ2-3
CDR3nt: TGTGCCAGCAGTTTAATGAGGGGGGGTCAGTATTTT
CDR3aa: CASSLMRGGQYF

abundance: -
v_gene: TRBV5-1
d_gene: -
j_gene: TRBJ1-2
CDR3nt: TGCGCCAGCAGCTTGGCTGGGCGGGATGGCTACACCTTC
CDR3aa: CASSLAGRDGYTF

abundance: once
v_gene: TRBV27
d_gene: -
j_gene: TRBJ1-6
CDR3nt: TGTGCCAGCAGTTCCCCGGGCCGGAGCTCCTATAATTCACCCCTCCACTTT
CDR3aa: CASSSPGRSSYNSPLHF

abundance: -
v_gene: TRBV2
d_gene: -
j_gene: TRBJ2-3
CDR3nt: TGTGCCAGCGGGCGAGGCACCACAGATACGCAGTATTTT
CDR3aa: CASGRGTTDTQYF

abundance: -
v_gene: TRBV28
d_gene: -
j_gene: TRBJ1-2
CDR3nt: TGTGCCAGCAGTTTCAGGGTAGACGGCTACACCTTC
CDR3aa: CASSFRVDGYTF

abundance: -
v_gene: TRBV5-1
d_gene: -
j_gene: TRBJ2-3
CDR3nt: TGCGCCAGCAGTCTTTCCGGGACGAAGACAGATACGCAGTATTTT
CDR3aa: CASSLSGTKTDTQYF

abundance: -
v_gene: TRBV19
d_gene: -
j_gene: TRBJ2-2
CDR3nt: TGTGCCAGTAGTCTAACGACTACTGGCACCGGGGAGCTGTTTTTT
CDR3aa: CASSLTTTGTGELFF

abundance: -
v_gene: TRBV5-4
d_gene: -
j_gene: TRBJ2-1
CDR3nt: TGTGCCAGCAGCCGTTGGGGGGCCGGCTCCTACAATGAGCAGTTCTTC
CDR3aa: CASSRWGAGSYNEQFF

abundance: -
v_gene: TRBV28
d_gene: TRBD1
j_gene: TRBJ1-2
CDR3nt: TGTGCCATCTACGACAGGGTCCGGTCGTGGGGGGGCTACACCTTC
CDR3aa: CAIYDRVRSWGGYTF

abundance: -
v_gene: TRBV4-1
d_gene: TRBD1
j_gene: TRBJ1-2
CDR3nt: TGCGCCAGCAGCCAAGTGGGGACAGGTCCTTTAGGTGGTGGCTACACCTTC
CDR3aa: CASSQVGTGPLGGGYTF

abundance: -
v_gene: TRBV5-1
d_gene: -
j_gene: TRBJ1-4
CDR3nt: TGCGCCAGCAGCCTTTTGAACACTAATGAAAAACTGTTTTTT
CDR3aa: CASSLLNTNEKLFF

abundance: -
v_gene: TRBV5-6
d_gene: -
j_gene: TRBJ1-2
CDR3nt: TGTGCCAGCAGCTTGGGAGGCAGAAACTATGGCTACACCTTC
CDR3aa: CASSLGGRNYGYTF

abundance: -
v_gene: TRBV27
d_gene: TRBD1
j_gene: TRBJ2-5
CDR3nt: TGTGCCAGCAAAAAAGACAGGGACCAAGAGACCCAGTACTTC
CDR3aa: CASKKDRDQETQYF

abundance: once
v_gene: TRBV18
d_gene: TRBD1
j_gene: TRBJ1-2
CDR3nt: TGTGCCAGCTCACCGGAGGACAGGGGCTGGGGCTACACCTTC
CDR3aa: CASSPEDRGWGYTF

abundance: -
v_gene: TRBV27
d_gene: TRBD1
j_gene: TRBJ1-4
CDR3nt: TGTGCCAGCAGGTCGGCAGGGGGTAATGAAAAACTGTTTTTT
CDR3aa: CASRSAGGNEKLFF

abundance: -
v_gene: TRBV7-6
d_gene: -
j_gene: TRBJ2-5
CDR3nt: TGTGCCAGCAGCTTAGCCCCGGGACCCTACCAAGAGACCCAGTACTTC
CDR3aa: CASSLAPGPYQETQYF

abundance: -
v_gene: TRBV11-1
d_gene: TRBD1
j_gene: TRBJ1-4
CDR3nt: TGTGCCAGCAGCTTCGACAGGGGCGCTGAAAAACTGTTTTTT
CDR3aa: CASSFDRGAEKLFF

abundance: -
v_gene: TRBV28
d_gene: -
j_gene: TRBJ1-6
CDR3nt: TGTGCCAGCAGTGGAGTATTTTCCTATAATTCACCCCTCCACTTT
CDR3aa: CASSGVFSYNSPLHF

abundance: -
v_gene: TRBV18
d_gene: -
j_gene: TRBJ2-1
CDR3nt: TGTGCCAGCTCACCGCCCTGGGATTTTAGGACAGAGTCTTACAATGAGCAGTTCTTC
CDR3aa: CASSPPWDFRTESYNEQFF

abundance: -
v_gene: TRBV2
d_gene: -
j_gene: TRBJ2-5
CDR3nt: TGTGCCAGCAGCTCAAGCTGGGTGGAGACCCAGTACTTC
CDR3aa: CASSSSWVETQYF

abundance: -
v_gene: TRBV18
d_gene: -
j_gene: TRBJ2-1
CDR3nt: TGTGCCAGCTCACCACCGCCAGGGAAACCCCCGAATGAGCAGTTCTTC
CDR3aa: CASSPPPGKPPNEQFF

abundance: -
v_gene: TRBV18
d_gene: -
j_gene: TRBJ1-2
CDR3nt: TGTGCCAGCTCACGGGACCTTTCGGACTCCTATGGCTACACCTTC
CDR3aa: CASSRDLSDSYGYTF

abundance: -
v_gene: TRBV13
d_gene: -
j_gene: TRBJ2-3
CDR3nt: TGTGCCAGCAGCTTAGGGCAGGGGCGCACAGATACGCAGTATTTT
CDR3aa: CASSLGQGRTDTQYF

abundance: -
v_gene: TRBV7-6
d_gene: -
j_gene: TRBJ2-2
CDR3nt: TGTGCCAGCAGCTCCTACGGCGGGTACACCGGGGAGCTGTTTTTT
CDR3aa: CASSSYGGYTGELFF

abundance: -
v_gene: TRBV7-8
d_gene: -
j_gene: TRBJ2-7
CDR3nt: TGTGCCAGCAGCTTGGAGGCCCCGGGGCCCTACGAGCAGTACTTC
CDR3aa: CASSLEAPGPYEQYF

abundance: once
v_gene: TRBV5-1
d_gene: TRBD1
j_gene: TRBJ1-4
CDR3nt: TGCGCCAGCAGCTTAGACAGGGGTGATGAAAAACTGTTTTTT
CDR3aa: CASSLDRGDEKLFF

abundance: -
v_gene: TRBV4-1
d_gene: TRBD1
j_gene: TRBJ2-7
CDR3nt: TGCGCCAGCAGCCCATTCGTGACGGACAGGGGGCGCTGGTCCTACGAGCAGTACTTC
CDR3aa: CASSPFVTDRGRWSYEQYF

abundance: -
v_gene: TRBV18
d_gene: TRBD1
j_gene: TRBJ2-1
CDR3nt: TGTGCCAGCTCTCCCGGGACAGGGGGCAATGAGCAGTTCTTC
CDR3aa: CASSPGTGGNEQFF

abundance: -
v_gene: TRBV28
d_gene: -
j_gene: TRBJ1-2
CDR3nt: TGTGCCAGCATTGACACCCGGAGAGATGGCTACACCTTC
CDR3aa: CASIDTRRDGYTF